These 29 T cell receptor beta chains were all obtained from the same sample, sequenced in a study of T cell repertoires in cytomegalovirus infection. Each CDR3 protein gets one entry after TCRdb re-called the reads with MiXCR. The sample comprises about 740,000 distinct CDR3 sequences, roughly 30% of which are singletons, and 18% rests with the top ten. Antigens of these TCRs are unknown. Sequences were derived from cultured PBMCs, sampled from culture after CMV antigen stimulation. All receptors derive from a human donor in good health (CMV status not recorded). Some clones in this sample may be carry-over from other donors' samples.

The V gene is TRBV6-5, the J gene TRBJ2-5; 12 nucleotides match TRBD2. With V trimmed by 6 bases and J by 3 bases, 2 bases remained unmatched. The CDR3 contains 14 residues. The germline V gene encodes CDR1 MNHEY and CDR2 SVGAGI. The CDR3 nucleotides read TGTGCCAGCAGCCGGACTAGCGGGGAAGAGACCCAGTACTTC. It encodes CASSRTSGEETQYF.

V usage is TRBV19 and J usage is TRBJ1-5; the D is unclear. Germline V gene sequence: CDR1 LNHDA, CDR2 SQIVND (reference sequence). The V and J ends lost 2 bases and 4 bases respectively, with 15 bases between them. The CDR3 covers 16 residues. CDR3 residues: CASSILWQPKNQPQHF. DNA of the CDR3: TGTGCCAGTAGTATATTATGGCAGCCTAAGAATCAGCCCCAGCATTTT.

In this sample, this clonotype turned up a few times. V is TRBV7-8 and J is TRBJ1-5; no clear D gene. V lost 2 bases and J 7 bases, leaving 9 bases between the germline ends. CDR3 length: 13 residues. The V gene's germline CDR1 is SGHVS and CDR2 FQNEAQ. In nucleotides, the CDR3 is TGTGCCAGCAGCTTAACCGAAGACCAGCCCCAGCATTTT. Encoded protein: CASSLTEDQPQHF.

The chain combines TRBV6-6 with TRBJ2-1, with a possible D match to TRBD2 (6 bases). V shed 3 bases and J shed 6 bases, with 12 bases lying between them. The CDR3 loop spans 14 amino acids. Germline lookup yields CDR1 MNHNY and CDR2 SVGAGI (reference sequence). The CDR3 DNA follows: TGTGCCAGCAGTTATCAAAGGGACTTCAATGAGCAGTTCTTC. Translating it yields CASSYQRDFNEQFF.

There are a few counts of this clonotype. Written as DNA, the CDR3 is TGTGCCATCTCCTCGGGGGGACTACGGGAAGCTTTCTTT. Translating gives CAISSGGLREAFF. V usage is TRBV6-2 or TRBV6-3 and J usage is TRBJ1-1, with D perhaps TRBD1 (5 bases). CDR1 and CDR2 (germline): MNHEY, SVGEGT. The CDR3 contains 13 residues. The V and J ends lost 10 bases and 8 bases respectively, with 20 bases between them.

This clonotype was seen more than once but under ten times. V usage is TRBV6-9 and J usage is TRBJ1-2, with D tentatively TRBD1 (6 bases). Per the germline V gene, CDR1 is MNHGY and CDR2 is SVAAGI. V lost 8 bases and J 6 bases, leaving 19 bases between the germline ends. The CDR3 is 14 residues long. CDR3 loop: CASGARGLPHGYTF. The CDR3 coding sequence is TGTGCCAGCGGGGCCAGGGGATTGCCCCATGGCTACACCTTC.

CDR3 nucleotides: TGCAGTGCTTCACCGCAACGATCCTACGAGCAGTACTTC. The encoded protein is CSASPQRSYEQYF. The rearrangement links TRBV20-1 to TRBJ2-7, with unresolved D. Germline CDR1 DFQATT, CDR2 SNEGSKA (reference sequence). The CDR3 runs to 13 residues. V shed 5 bases and J shed 1 base, with 12 bases lying between them.

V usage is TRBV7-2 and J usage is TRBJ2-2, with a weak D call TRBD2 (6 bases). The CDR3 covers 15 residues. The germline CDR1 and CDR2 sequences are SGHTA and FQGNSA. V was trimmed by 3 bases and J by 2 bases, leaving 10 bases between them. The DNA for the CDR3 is TGTGCCAGCAGCTTCGCGGGGATAAACACCGGGGAGCTGTTTTTT. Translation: CASSFAGINTGELFF.

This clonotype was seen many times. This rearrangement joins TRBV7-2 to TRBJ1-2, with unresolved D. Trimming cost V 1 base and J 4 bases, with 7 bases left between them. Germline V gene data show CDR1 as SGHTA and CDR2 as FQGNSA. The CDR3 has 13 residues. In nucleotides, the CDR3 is TGTGCCAGCAGCTTAGTCTCAGTCTATGGCTACACCTTC. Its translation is CASSLVSVYGYTF.

The CDR3 bases are TGCAGTGCTAGAGCGGGGATCACAGATACGCAGTATTTT. This gives the protein CSARAGITDTQYF. This chain connects TRBV20-1 to TRBJ2-3, with D perhaps matching TRBD2 (5 bases). Germline loops: CDR1 DFQATT, CDR2 SNEGSKA (reference sequence). The CDR3 is 13 amino acids. V dropped 1 base and J dropped 2 bases, with 7 bases sitting between them.

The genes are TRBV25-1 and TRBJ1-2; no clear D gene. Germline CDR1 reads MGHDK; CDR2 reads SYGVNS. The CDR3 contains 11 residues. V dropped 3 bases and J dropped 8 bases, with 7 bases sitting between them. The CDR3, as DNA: TGTGCCAGCAGTGAGGCGACGGGCTACACCTTC. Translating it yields CASSEATGYTF.

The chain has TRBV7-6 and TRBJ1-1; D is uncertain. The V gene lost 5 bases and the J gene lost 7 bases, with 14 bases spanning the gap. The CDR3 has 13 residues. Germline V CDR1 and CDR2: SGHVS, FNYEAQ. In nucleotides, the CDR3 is TGTGCCAGCAGCCGATTGGGCGGGAATGAAGCTTTCTTT. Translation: CASSRLGGNEAFF.

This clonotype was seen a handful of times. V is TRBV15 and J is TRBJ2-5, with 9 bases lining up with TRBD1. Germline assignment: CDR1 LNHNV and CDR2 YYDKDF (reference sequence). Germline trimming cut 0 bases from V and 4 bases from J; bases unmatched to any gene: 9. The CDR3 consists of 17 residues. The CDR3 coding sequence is TGTGCCACCAGCAGAGACCTCCTACAGGGGGCGGGAGAGACCCAGTACTTC. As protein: CATSRDLLQGAGETQYF.

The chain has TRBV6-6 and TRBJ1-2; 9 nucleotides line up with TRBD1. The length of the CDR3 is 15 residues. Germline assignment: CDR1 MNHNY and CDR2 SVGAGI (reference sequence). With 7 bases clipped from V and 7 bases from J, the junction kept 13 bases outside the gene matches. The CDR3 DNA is TGTGCCAGCATACCCCGACAGGGGGATATTCGTGGCTACACCTTC. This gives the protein CASIPRQGDIRGYTF.

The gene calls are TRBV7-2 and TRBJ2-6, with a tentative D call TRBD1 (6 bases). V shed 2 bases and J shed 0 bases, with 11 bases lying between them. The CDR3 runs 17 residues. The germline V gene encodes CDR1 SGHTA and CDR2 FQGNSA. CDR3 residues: CASSLQGGHSGANVLTF. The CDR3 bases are TGTGCCAGCAGCTTACAAGGGGGTCACTCTGGGGCCAACGTCCTGACTTTC.

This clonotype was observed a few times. The CDR3 DNA is TGCGCCAGCAGCTTGGCAGGGGGCCGGCAAGAGACCCAGTACTTC. It specifies CASSLAGGRQETQYF. V usage is TRBV5-1 and J usage is TRBJ2-5; 8 positions agree with TRBD1. V was pared by 0 bases and J by 2 bases, with 3 bases of the junction left unmatched. The CDR3 runs to 15 residues. CDR1 and CDR2 (germline): SGHRS, YFSETQ. The entire variable domain, with the rest obtained from reference TRBV5-1 and TRBJ2-5, is as follows: KAGVTQTPRYLIKTRGQQVTLSCSPISGHRSVSWYQQTPGQGLQFLFEYFSETQRNKGNFPGRFSGRQFSNSRSEMNVSTLELGDSALYLCASSLAGGRQETQYFGPGTRLLVL.

CDR3 region: CSTRDSEAFF. The CDR3 DNA is TGCAGCACAAGAGACAGTGAAGCTTTCTTT. The chain employs TRBV29-1 and TRBJ1-1; weak D call: TRBD1 (5 bases). The CDR3 has 10 residues. Trimming shortened V by 8 bases and J by 7 bases, and 11 bases separated the two germline ends. Germline assignment: CDR1 SQVTM and CDR2 ANQGSEA.

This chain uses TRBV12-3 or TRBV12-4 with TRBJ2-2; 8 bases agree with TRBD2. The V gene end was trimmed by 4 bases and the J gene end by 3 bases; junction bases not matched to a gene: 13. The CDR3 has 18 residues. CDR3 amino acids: CASSSLGGALEDTGELFF. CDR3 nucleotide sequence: TGTGCCAGCAGTTCCCTCGGGGGGGCCCTGGAGGACACCGGGGAGCTGTTTTTT.

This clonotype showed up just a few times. The CDR3 reads CASSQDRNTQYF. DNA of the CDR3: TGCGCCAGCAGCCAAGATCGTAATACGCAGTATTTT. The chain recombines TRBV4-1 with TRBJ2-3; D not certain. Trimming removed 0 bases from V and 7 bases from J, with 5 bases in between. Per germline, CDR1 MGHRA and CDR2 YSYEKL. The CDR3 sequence is 12 residues long.

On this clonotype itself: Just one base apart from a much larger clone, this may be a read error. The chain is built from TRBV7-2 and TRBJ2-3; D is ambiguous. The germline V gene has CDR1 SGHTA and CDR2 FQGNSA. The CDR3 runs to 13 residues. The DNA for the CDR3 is TGTGCCATCAGCTTGTCGGGTACGAATACGCAGTATTTT. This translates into CAISLSGTNTQYF.

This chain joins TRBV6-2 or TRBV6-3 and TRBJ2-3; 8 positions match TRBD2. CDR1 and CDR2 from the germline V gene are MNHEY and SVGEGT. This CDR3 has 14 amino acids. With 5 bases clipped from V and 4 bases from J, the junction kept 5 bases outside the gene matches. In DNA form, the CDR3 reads TGTGCCAGCAGTGGTCTAGCGGGTCCAGATACGCAGTATTTT. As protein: CASSGLAGPDTQYF.

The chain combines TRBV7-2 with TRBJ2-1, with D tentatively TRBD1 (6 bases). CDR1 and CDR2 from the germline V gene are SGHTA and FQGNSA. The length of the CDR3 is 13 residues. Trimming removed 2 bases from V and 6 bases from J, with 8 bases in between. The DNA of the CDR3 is TGTGCCAGCAGCTTAAACAGGGTCAATGAGCAGTTCTTC. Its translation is CASSLNRVNEQFF.

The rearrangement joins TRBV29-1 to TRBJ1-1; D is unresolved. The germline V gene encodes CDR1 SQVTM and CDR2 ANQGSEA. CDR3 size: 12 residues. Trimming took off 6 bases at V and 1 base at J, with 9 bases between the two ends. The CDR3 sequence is CSVDPRNTEAFF. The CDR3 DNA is TGCAGCGTAGACCCTCGGAACACTGAAGCTTTCTTT. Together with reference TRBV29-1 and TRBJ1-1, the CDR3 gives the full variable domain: SAVISQKPSRDICQRGTSLTIQCQVDSQVTMMFWYRQQPGQSLTLIATANQGSEATYESGFVIDKFPISRPNLTFSTLTVSNMSPEDSSIYLCSVDPRNTEAFFGQGTRLTVV.

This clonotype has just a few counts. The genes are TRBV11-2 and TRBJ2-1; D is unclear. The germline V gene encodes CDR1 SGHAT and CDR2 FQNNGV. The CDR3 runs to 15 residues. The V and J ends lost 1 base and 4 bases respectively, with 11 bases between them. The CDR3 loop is CASSLAASYYNEQFF. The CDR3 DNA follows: TGTGCCAGCAGCTTAGCCGCCTCCTATTACAATGAGCAGTTCTTC.

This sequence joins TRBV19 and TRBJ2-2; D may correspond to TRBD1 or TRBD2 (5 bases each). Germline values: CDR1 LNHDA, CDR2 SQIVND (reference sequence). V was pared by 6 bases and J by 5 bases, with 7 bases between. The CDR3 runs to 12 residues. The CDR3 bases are TGTGCCAGTAGGGGACGGACCGGGGAGCTGTTTTTT. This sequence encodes CASRGRTGELFF.

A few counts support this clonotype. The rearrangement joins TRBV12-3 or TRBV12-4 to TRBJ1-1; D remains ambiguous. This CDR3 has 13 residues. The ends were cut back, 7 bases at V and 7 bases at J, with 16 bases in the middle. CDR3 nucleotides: TGTGCCAGCATATTAGTCCCCGTCGGTGAAGCTTTCTTT. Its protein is CASILVPVGEAFF.

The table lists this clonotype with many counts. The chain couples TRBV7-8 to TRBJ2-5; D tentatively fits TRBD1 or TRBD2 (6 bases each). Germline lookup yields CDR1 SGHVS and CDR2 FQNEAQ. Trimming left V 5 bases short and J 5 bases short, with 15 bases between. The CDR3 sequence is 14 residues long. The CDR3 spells CASSPVGGPETQYF. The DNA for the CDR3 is TGTGCCAGCAGCCCAGTAGGGGGGCCGGAGACCCAGTACTTC.

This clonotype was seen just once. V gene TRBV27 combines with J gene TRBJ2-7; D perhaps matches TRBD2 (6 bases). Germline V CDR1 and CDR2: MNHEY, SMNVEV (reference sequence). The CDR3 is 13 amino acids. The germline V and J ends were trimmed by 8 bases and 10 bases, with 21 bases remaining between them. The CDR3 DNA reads TGTGCCAGCGCCTTTGGACGGAGGGCGGCCCAGTACTTC. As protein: CASAFGRRAAQYF.

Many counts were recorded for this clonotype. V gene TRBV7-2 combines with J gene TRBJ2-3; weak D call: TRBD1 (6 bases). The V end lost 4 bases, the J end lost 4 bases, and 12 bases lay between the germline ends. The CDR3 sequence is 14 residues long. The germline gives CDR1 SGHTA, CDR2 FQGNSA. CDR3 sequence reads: CASSSQGLSDTQYF. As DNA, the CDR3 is TGTGCCAGCAGCTCTCAGGGGTTGTCAGATACGCAGTATTTT.